This T cell receptor beta chain was profiled in a study of T-cell memory formation after mild COVID-19. TCRdb passed the 5' RACE reads through MiXCR, listing each CDR3 protein once. The sample holds roughly 40,000 distinct CDR3 sequences, 7.3% seen once. J gave up 2 bases and V 1 base, and 1 base lay outside the gene matches. There are 15 residues in the CDR3. Germline assignment: CDR1 LNHNV and CDR2 YYDKDF (reference sequence). This clonotype was seen repeatedly, ten times or more. The chain has TRBV15 and TRBJ2-1; 8 bases agree with TRBD2. The sequencing input was PBMCs or a T cell subset sorted from them (not recorded which). The receptor was derived from a man between 18 and 29 years old who had mild COVID-19 (a few samples of this study predate the infection). Cell type and time point are not known. The CDR3 spells CATSRVGGAYNEQFF. For the CDR3, the DNA is TGTGCCACCAGCAGAGTCGGGGGGGCCTACAATGAGCAGTTCTTC.